The 9 T cell receptor beta chains listed next were all sequenced from one sample in a study of identical twins. One entry per CDR3 protein results from TCRdb running MiXCR on the 5' RACE reads. The table has approximately 1.8 million distinct CDR3 sequences, less than 35% seen once. Sequences were obtained from cord blood. These receptor sequences come from a newborn girl in good health.

This clonotype was recorded only once. The rearrangement joins TRBV20-1 to TRBJ2-1; perhaps TRBD2 as D (6 bases). The J call may be incorrect, as the DNA end agrees better with TRBJ2-7. The CDR3 totals 15 residues. In germline, CDR1 is DFQATT, CDR2 SNEGSKA (reference sequence). Written as DNA, the CDR3 is TGCAGTGCTAGAGTCAAGCGGGCTTCCTACAATGAGCAGTACTTC. Protein: CSARVKRASYNEQYF.

This clonotype was seen at least ten times. This sequence joins TRBV5-4 and TRBJ2-1, with 7 bases lining up with TRBD1. The junction had 7 bases not matched to a gene; V was cut back by 2 bases and J by 2 bases. This CDR3 is 16 amino acids long. Looked up from germline, CDR1 is SGHNT and CDR2 is YYREEE (reference sequence). CDR3 sequence: CASSLVAGGAYNEQFF. CDR3 bases: TGTGCCAGCAGCTTAGTGGCAGGGGGTGCCTACAATGAGCAGTTCTTC.

This chain joins TRBV5-6 and TRBJ1-5; no definite D call. Deletions cut 1 base from V and 9 bases from J, with 8 bases between. Germline-derived CDR1 and CDR2 are SGHDT and YYEEEE. The CDR3 covers 12 residues. This CDR3 is CASSLYDRPQHF. The CDR3 DNA reads as TGTGCCAGCAGCTTGTACGACCGGCCCCAGCATTTT.

With respect to this clonotype: Possible read error: a much larger clone is one base away. The chain links TRBV12-3 or TRBV12-4 to TRBJ2-7, with D unclear. The CDR3 length is 14 residues. The CDR3 nucleotides are TGTGCCAGCAGTCCAAGTGGGTACCTTTACGGGCAGTACTTC. Protein sequence: CASSPSGYLYGQYF.

Regarding this clonotype: A read error may be the cause here, since a much bigger clone is one base away. The chain joins TRBV29-1 to TRBJ2-7; D could derive from TRBD1 or TRBD2 (7 bases each). The CDR3 consists of 14 residues. Per germline, CDR1 SQVTM and CDR2 ANQGSEA. V was pared by 6 bases and J by 7 bases, with 22 bases between. This CDR3 reads CSVSRGGEYNEQYF. The CDR3 bases are TGCAGCGTCTCCAGGGGGGGTGAATACAATGAGCAGTACTTC.

Concerning this clonotype: This may come from a read error, since a much larger clone is one base off. The CDR3, as DNA: TGTGCCAGCAGCCAAGTTACCGAGACCCAGTTCTTC. It encodes CASSQVTETQFF. The rearrangement uses TRBV4-2 and TRBJ2-1; no firm D call. Trimming removed 1 base from V and 13 bases from J, with 11 bases in between. CDR1 is LGHNA and CDR2 is YNFKEQ in the germline V gene. CDR3 size: 12 residues.

There are a few counts of this clonotype. This sequence joins TRBV10-3 and TRBJ2-5; 12 positions agree with TRBD1. This CDR3 contains 15 residues. Unmatched junction bases numbered 9, after V lost 8 bases and J lost 5 bases. Germline V gene data show CDR1 as ENHRY and CDR2 as SYGVKD. The CDR3 nucleotides are TGTGCCATCCTGCCCGGGGACAGGGGGCGGGAGACCCAGTACTTC. Protein product: CAILPGDRGRETQYF.

This clonotype was found a few times. The CDR3: CASSQELSFLGYGYTF. The CDR3 DNA reads TGTGCCAGCAGCCAAGAGTTGTCGTTTTTGGGCTATGGCTACACCTTC. The J gene is TRBJ1-2, the V gene TRBV3-1; unclear D gene. The CDR3 spans 16 residues. Looked up from germline, CDR1 is LGHDT and CDR2 is YNNKEL (reference sequence). V lost 0 bases to trimming and J lost 4 bases, with 15 bases between them.

V gene TRBV4-1 combines with J gene TRBJ2-1; 11 nucleotides agree with TRBD2. The V gene's germline CDR1 is MGHRA and CDR2 YSYEKL. J was trimmed by 0 bases and V by 4 bases; bases with no gene match: 5. The CDR3 runs 17 residues. The CDR3 DNA follows: TGCGCCAGCAGCCGGGGACTAGCGGTTAGCTCCTACAATGAGCAGTTCTTC. Amino acids: CASSRGLAVSSYNEQFF.